Following are 29 T cell receptor beta chains from one sample sequenced in a study of blood T cell dynamics during melanoma immunotherapy. Sequencing was performed with immunoSEQ multiplex PCR; in TCRdb, only in-frame clones are kept and a portion is missing. The top ten hold under 0.2% of the sample, which has some 13,000 clones, approximately 90% seen once. Time point noted: pre-treatment baseline. The sequenced sample was effector memory CD8+ T cells from blood, obtained from a patient treated with checkpoint blockade. Receptors originate from a human donor with melanoma.

This chain joins TRBV2 and TRBJ2-1; a weak D match, TRBD2 (6 bases). Germline V CDR1 and CDR2: SNHLY, FYNNEI. This CDR3 is 16 amino acids long. Trimming took off 3 bases at V and 3 bases at J, with 15 bases between the two ends. CDR3 bases: TGTGCCAGCAGTGATGGGGGAGGCGGTCTCTACAATGAGCAGTTCTTC. Its protein product is CASSDGGGGLYNEQFF.

This chain joins TRBV5-1 and TRBJ2-3, with 7 bases aligning to TRBD2. The CDR3 is made up of 19 amino acids. The V and J ends lost 0 bases and 2 bases, in that order; junction bases with no gene match: 15. CDR1 SGHRS and CDR2 YFSETQ come from the germline V gene. CDR3 loop: CASSLDYVGAGAATDTQYF. DNA of the CDR3: TGCGCCAGCAGCTTGGATTACGTTGGGGCGGGAGCGGCCACAGATACGCAGTATTTT.

The chain links TRBV6-1 to TRBJ1-4, with 8 bases fitting TRBD1. Germline CDR1 MNHNS, CDR2 SASEGT. This CDR3 contains 17 residues. With V trimmed by 4 bases and J by 0 bases, 7 bases remained unmatched. The CDR3 bases are TGTGCCAGCAGTGGCCGGACAGGGACAGCAACTAATGAAAAACTGTTTTTT. It translates to CASSGRTGTATNEKLFF.

This sequence joins TRBV19 and TRBJ2-7; TRBD1 matches 9 bases. Trimming at V came to 6 bases and at J to 1 base, leaving 4 bases not matched to a gene. Germline V gives CDR1 LNHDA, CDR2 SQIVND (reference sequence). The CDR3 totals 14 residues. The CDR3, as DNA: TGTGCCAGTAGCTCCGGGACAGGGTCCTACGAGCAGTACTTC. It yields the protein CASSSGTGSYEQYF.

The rearrangement links TRBV27 to TRBJ2-1; D is unclear. CDR1 MNHEY and CDR2 SMNVEV come from the germline V gene (reference sequence). The CDR3 has 12 amino acids. V lost 6 bases, J lost 6 bases, and 9 bases lay in between. CDR3 sequence: CASRSGFNEQFF. The CDR3 coding sequence is TGTGCCAGCAGGTCGGGTTTCAATGAGCAGTTCTTC.

The chain employs TRBV29-1 and TRBJ2-1; 10 bases are a match to TRBD2. Germline V lookup: CDR1 SQVTM, CDR2 ANQGSEA. The CDR3 is made up of 15 amino acids. V was clipped by 7 bases and J by 6 bases; unmatched bases: 12. In DNA form, the CDR3 reads TGCAGCGCTGATCGTCTAGCGGGAGTCTCCAATGAGCAGTTCTTC. It is translated as CSADRLAGVSNEQFF.

The chain couples TRBV7-9 to TRBJ2-1, with TRBD2 identical over 9 bases. The germline CDR1 and CDR2 sequences are SEHNR and FQNEAQ (reference sequence). This CDR3 has 17 residues. Germline trimming cut 8 bases from V and 3 bases from J; bases unmatched to any gene: 14. The CDR3 DNA reads TGTGCCAGCCGCTCTACGGAGAGCGGGAGGTTCTACAATGAGCAGTTCTTC. It translates to CASRSTESGRFYNEQFF.

The V gene is TRBV4-3, the J gene TRBJ2-2; the match to TRBD2 covers 7 bases. The CDR3 totals 17 residues. The germline gives CDR1 LGHNA, CDR2 YSLEER. Trimming removed 1 base from V and 1 base from J; junction bases left unmatched: 6. The CDR3 here is CASSQGGPSGNTGELFF. CDR3 in DNA: TGCGCCAGCAGCCAAGGGGGCCCTAGCGGGAACACCGGGGAGCTGTTTTTT.

This chain connects TRBV9 to TRBJ2-2, with 9 bases fitting TRBD1. V lost 3 bases, J lost 7 bases, and 10 bases stayed unmatched. This CDR3 is 16 amino acids long. Germline loops: CDR1 SGDLS, CDR2 YYNGEE. CDR3 DNA: TGTGCCAGCAGCGAGCCGGGACAGGGAGTCGACGGGGAGCTGTTTTTT. Protein product: CASSEPGQGVDGELFF.

The genes are TRBV9 and TRBJ1-5, with 8 positions matching TRBD1. V lost 4 bases and J lost 0; bases outside the gene matches: 12. Germline CDR1 SGDLS, CDR2 YYNGEE. This CDR3 has 18 amino acids. This chain's CDR3 is CASSSPDRVPYSNQPQHF. As DNA, the CDR3 is TGTGCCAGCAGCTCACCGGACAGGGTACCCTATAGCAATCAGCCCCAGCATTTT.

The chain employs TRBV29-1 and TRBJ2-2; D is perhaps TRBD1 (6 bases). The CDR3 contains 12 residues. CDR1 is SQVTM and CDR2 is ANQGSEA in the germline V gene. V was clipped by 5 bases and J by 3 bases, with 7 bases between them. CDR3 sequence (DNA): TGCAGCGTTTACAGGGACACCGGGGAGCTGTTTTTT. This codes for CSVYRDTGELFF.

The V gene is TRBV5-1, the J gene TRBJ2-5; D is ambiguous. The CDR3 has 15 residues. Trimming took 0 bases from V and 2 from J, leaving 11 bases between them. The germline gives CDR1 SGHRS, CDR2 YFSETQ. CDR3 sequence reads: CASSLVGLPQETQYF. Here the CDR3 DNA reads TGCGCCAGCAGCTTGGTAGGTCTGCCTCAAGAGACCCAGTACTTC.

The V gene is TRBV19, the J gene TRBJ2-1; D not certain. The length of the CDR3 is 14 residues. Germline V lookup: CDR1 LNHDA, CDR2 SQIVND (reference sequence). Trimming cost V 3 bases and J 1 base, with 7 bases left between them. CDR3 DNA sequence: TGTGCCAGTAGTATCTCCGGGTCCTACAATGAGCAGTTCTTC. Translation: CASSISGSYNEQFF.

The chain carries TRBV4-3 and TRBJ2-3, with 8 bases identical to TRBD2. This CDR3 region has 16 residues. CDR1 and CDR2 (germline): LGHNA, YSLEER. With 0 bases clipped from V and 3 bases from J, the junction kept 5 bases outside the gene matches. The CDR3 sequence is CASSQDLAGGTDTQYF. The CDR3 DNA is TGCGCCAGCAGCCAAGATTTGGCGGGAGGAACAGATACGCAGTATTTT.

The V gene is TRBV27, the J gene TRBJ2-6; D possibly corresponds to TRBD2 (5 bases). Looked up from germline, CDR1 is MNHEY and CDR2 is SMNVEV (reference sequence). The CDR3 loop spans 14 amino acids. Trimming left V 4 bases short and J 4 bases short, with 8 bases between. DNA for the CDR3: TGTGCCAGCAGTTACTCGGGGGGGGCCAACGTCCTGACTTTC. Translated: CASSYSGGANVLTF.

The chain carries TRBV27 and TRBJ1-1, with 12 bases fitting TRBD1. CDR3 length: 17 residues. Germline V gene data show CDR1 as MNHEY and CDR2 as SMNVEV (reference sequence). J was trimmed by 0 bases and V by 7 bases; bases with no gene match: 9. The CDR3, as DNA: TGTGCCAGCATCTCAAGGGGGACAGGGGGCCTGAACACTGAAGCTTTCTTT. This gives the protein CASISRGTGGLNTEAFF.

The chain joins TRBV6-5 to TRBJ1-2, with D tentatively TRBD1 (5 bases). The CDR3 covers 15 residues. Trimming took 10 bases from V and 2 from J, leaving 20 bases between them. Germline V CDR1 and CDR2: MNHEY, SVGAGI. The DNA for the CDR3 is TGTGCCACGTTTTCCGGGACTACACGAAACTATGGCTACACCTTC. Encoded protein: CATFSGTTRNYGYTF.

The rearrangement joins TRBV15 to TRBJ1-1, with TRBD1 as a possible D gene (6 bases). The CDR3 has 18 amino acids. Germline lookup yields CDR1 LNHNV and CDR2 YYDKDF (reference sequence). Trimming cost V 0 bases and J 6 bases, with 23 bases left between them. The CDR3 DNA reads TGTGCCACCAGCAGAGAGGGGGCAGGGACCCCATTTTTGCCTGAAGCTTTCTTT. Amino acids: CATSREGAGTPFLPEAFF.

The chain carries TRBV19 and TRBJ1-5; D is ambiguous. The CDR3 has 12 amino acids. Germline CDR1 and CDR2: LNHDA and SQIVND (reference sequence). V shed 7 bases and J shed 4 bases, with 8 bases lying between them. The DNA of the CDR3 is TGTGCCAGTAAAGAGATTAATCAGCCCCAGCATTTT. Amino acid sequence: CASKEINQPQHF.

The chain links TRBV13 to TRBJ1-1; D call uncertain. This CDR3 is 14 amino acids long. Trimming removed 3 bases from V and 4 bases from J, with 12 bases in between. The germline gives CDR1 PRHDT, CDR2 FYEKMQ (reference sequence). The DNA for the CDR3 is TGTGCCAGCAGCTTTAATCAAGGGATCACTGAAGCTTTCTTT. Translation gives CASSFNQGITEAFF.

The chain recombines TRBV6-5 with TRBJ2-5, with D perhaps TRBD1 (6 bases). TRBJ2-7 explains the end of the DNA better; the J call may be wrong. Germline CDR1 MNHEY, CDR2 SVGAGI. The length of the CDR3 is 15 residues. This CDR3 is CASSYGVTGAYEQYF. The CDR3 coding sequence is TGTGCCAGCAGTTACGGGGTGACAGGTGCCTACGAGCAGTACTTC.

This sequence joins TRBV2 and TRBJ2-7; D may be TRBD1 or TRBD2 (5 bases each). This CDR3 has 15 amino acids. The germline gives CDR1 SNHLY, CDR2 FYNNEI. The germline V and J ends were trimmed by 7 bases and 7 bases, with 23 bases remaining between them. CDR3 residues: CASTLTGTGPKEQYF. In DNA, the CDR3 is TGTGCCAGCACGCTAACCGGGACCGGTCCGAAGGAGCAGTACTTC.

The chain uses TRBV9 and TRBJ1-2; no definite D call. This CDR3 has 15 residues. V was trimmed by 4 bases and J by 2 bases, leaving 15 bases between them. The germline V gene encodes CDR1 SGDLS and CDR2 YYNGEE. This chain's CDR3 is CASSPDVLANYGYTF. DNA for the CDR3: TGTGCCAGCAGCCCCGACGTCCTGGCCAACTATGGCTACACCTTC.

The chain has TRBV9 and TRBJ2-7; TRBD1 agrees at 8 bases. Germline values: CDR1 SGDLS, CDR2 YYNGEE. The CDR3 length is 15 residues. The V and J ends lost 0 bases and 3 bases, in that order; junction bases with no gene match: 5. CDR3 coding DNA: TGTGCCAGCAGCGTAGCTCAGGGGGCAGGCTACGAGCAGTACTTC. Translated, it gives CASSVAQGAGYEQYF. The entire variable domain, with the rest obtained from reference TRBV9 and TRBJ2-7, is as follows: DSGVTQTPKHLITATGQRVTLRCSPRSGDLSVYWYQQSLDQGLQFLIQYYNGEERAKGNILERFSAQQFPDLHSELNLSSLELGDSALYFCASSVAQGAGYEQYFGPGTRLTVT.

The chain recombines TRBV27 with TRBJ2-1; D not certain. Germline CDR1 reads MNHEY; CDR2 reads SMNVEV (reference sequence). The CDR3 loop spans 11 amino acids. Trimming stripped 5 bases from V and 4 bases from J, with 3 bases between. The CDR3 region is CASSTYNEQFF. DNA for the CDR3: TGTGCCAGCAGTACTTACAATGAGCAGTTCTTC.

The chain uses TRBV19 and TRBJ2-1, with D perhaps matching TRBD1 (5 bases). CDR1 and CDR2 from the germline V gene are LNHDA and SQIVND (reference sequence). There are 15 residues in the CDR3. V lost 3 bases to trimming and J lost 3 bases, with 12 bases between them. For the CDR3, the DNA is TGTGCCAGTAGTATGGTCCCAGGGTTCTACAATGAGCAGTTCTTC. This gives the protein CASSMVPGFYNEQFF.

This chain joins TRBV6-4 and TRBJ2-3; perhaps TRBD1 as D (6 bases). CDR3 length equals 16 residues. Germline loops: CDR1 MRHNA, CDR2 SNTAGT. V gave up 2 bases and J gave up 7 bases, with 19 bases separating them. The CDR3 DNA follows: TGTGCCAGCAGTGACGTTAACTCGGGACAACCACATACGCAGTATTTT. It encodes CASSDVNSGQPHTQYF.

The CDR3 spells CASSLAGGHSYEQYF. The CDR3 bases are TGTGCCAGCTCCCTAGCGGGAGGCCATTCCTACGAGCAGTACTTC. The chain is built from TRBV9 and TRBJ2-7, with 11 bases fitting TRBD2. J lost 1 base, V lost 7 bases, and 7 bases had no gene match. The V gene's germline CDR1 is SGDLS and CDR2 YYNGEE. CDR3 length: 15 amino acids.

Here the CDR3 DNA reads TGTGCCAGCAGCCCCGGGGCTGAAGCTTTCTTT. The encoded protein is CASSPGAEAFF. This rearrangement joins TRBV6-1 to TRBJ1-1; D is unresolved. The CDR3 is 11 amino acids. Germline V lookup: CDR1 MNHNS, CDR2 SASEGT. The V end was cut by 6 bases, the J end by 6 bases, with 8 bases between.